The clone carrying this TCR beta chain turned up a few times. The PCR employed 60 Vbeta primers together with 13 Jbeta primers. The data were produced by immunoSEQ multiplex PCR, yet TCRdb's version contains in-frame clones alone and is incomplete. The sample contains more than 130,000 clones, more than 75% of which appear only once. The source of the sample is a study of cytomegalovirus exposure and HLA in healthy donors. Sequencing was performed on PBMCs. The sequence was obtained from a man younger than 35 in good health and CMV-seronegative.

CDR3 sequence (DNA): TGTGCCAGCAGTTCTTTCCTAGCGGGAGTGACCACCGGGGAGCTGTTTTTT. Amino acids: CASSSFLAGVTTGELFF. The gene calls are TRBV27 and TRBJ2-2, with 10 bases lining up with TRBD2. The CDR3 has 17 amino acids. CDR1 and CDR2 from the germline V gene are MNHEY and SMNVEV (reference sequence). Unmatched junction bases numbered 9, after V lost 4 bases and J lost 4 bases.